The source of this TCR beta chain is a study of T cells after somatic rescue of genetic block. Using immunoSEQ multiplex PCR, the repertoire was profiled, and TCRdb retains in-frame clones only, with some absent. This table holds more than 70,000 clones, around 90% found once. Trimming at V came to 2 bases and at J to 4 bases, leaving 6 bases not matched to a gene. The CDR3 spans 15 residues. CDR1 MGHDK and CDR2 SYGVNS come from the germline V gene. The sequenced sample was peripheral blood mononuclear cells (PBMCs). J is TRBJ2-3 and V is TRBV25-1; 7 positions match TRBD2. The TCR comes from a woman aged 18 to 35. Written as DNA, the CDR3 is TGTGCCAGCAGTGAAGTGTCTAGCGGCGCAGATACGCAGTATTTT. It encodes CASSEVSSGADTQYF.